This T cell receptor beta chain comes out of a study of identical twins (TCRdb year 2016). The study in broad terms: The study deep-sequenced TCR alpha and beta repertoires from monozygotic twins, unrelated adults of various ages and cord blood to test whether fetal clonotypes persist. To rule out contamination, replicate twin experiments were performed at different times with different library preparation protocols.

Measured from the cysteine to the phenylalanine, the CDR3 is 17 residues long. Only CDR3 DNA remains: 51 bases, in frame from the first base. The germline V gene yields MGHDK for CDR1 and SYGVNS for CDR2. The V end loses 3 bases and the J end loses 0 bases, and a stretch of 16 bases separates them. Library preparation used 5' RACE. Sequencing used an Illumina HiSeq 2000. A universal primer binding site was added through template switching, and the final cDNA carried a unique molecular identifier so that TCR cDNA molecules could be counted accurately. Specific primers in the conserved constant-segment region were used to synthesize first-strand cDNA for TCR alpha and beta chains. To control for contamination, each cDNA library was double barcoded with a SMART-Mk sample barcode plus Illumina barcodes. TruSeq adapter sequences and Illumina sample barcodes were added in two successive PCR steps. TCR alpha and beta cDNA libraries were sequenced on the Illumina HiSeq platform with custom primers. Under the source paper's analysis protocol: MiGEC processed the raw reads to extract unique molecular identifiers, while MiXCR was used to determine the CDR3 positions. Recombination models were inferred per individual with the repgenHMM and IGoR tools using an EM algorithm. Shared clonotypes were analyzed with the tcR package in R, and sharing was normalized by the product of cloneset sizes. To study raw recombination free of thymic and clonal selection effects, out-of-frame nonproductive sequences were analyzed. TCRdb took the public reads, trimmed them with fastp at Q25, ran MiXCR for clone calling and kept in-frame beta chains. Each CDR3 protein gets just one entry, which takes the most common genes and DNA from the rows behind it. The V and J calls, along with clone size, are taken from TCRdb and not from the paper's own processing. This sample has under 400,000 distinct CDR3 sequences in its table, and 9% of those were observed once. The top ten hold roughly 8.9% of the sample.

Only healthy Caucasian donors were included. The researchers also sequenced three unrelated adults who were not twins: a male aged 18 to 30, a male aged 50 to 59, and a female aged 50 to 59. Miltenyi CD45RO+ enrichment and human naive T-cell isolation kits were used to isolate memory (CD45RO+) and naive T cells from PBMC. General study outcomes and caveats: Conclusions relied on cross-sectional statistical analysis, since the same donors could not be followed over many years. Compared with coincidental sharing between unrelated individuals, an excess of low generation-probability sequences was observed among out-of-frame TCR alpha sequences shared between twins. Zero-insertion analyses could be partly confounded by invariant T cells such as MAIT and iNKT, though diverse VJ usage argued against such confounding for most clonotypes. Fewer insertions were carried by abundant cord blood beta clonotypes; a weaker similar trend was observed in young adult naive repertoires, while no such trend was observed in memory repertoires. A weaker excess of twin sharing was found in beta out-of-frame sequences because the signal-to-noise ratio was lowered by fewer shared sequences. Recombination models systematically underestimated out-of-frame TCR alpha sharing in monozygotic twins but agreed with sharing between unrelated individuals.

This clonotype was detected a few times. The antigen this receptor binds is unknown. No clone much larger than this one lies a single base away; base qualities are absent. This chain is built from TRBV25-1 and TRBJ2-3; a tentative D call is TRBD2 (6 bases match). Sequenced: naive T cells sorted from blood. What this sample's cell subset or site label stands for: cells isolated with a human naive T-cell isolation kit. This sequence originates from a woman in her 50s in good health. The DNA sequence is TGTGCCAGCAGTGACGACCTAACGGGAGATAGCACAGATACGCAGTATTTT. Translated, this gives CASSDDLTGDSTDTQYF.